The rows below give T cell receptor beta chains drawn from one sample of a study of cytomegalovirus exposure and HLA in healthy donors. Clones were read by immunoSEQ multiplex PCR, and TCRdb kept only the in-frame ones, dropping some. The data contain about 150,000 clones, about 84% of them singletons. The sequenced material came from PBMCs. All receptors come from a middle-aged woman in good health and CMV-seropositive. Each CDR3 is given with its conserved first and last residue. D genes are given only for firm matches. Clone sizes are given selectively: once, few, many, or a class where the clone is expanded.

cdr3_length	v_call	d_call	j_call	clone_size	cdr3_aa	cdr3_nt
13	TRBV7-3	TRBD1	TRBJ1-5	NA	CASSSDRGQPQHF	TGTGCCAGCAGCTCGGACAGGGGTCAGCCCCAGCATTTT
15	TRBV19	TRBD2	TRBJ2-2	NA	CASSPSGSLTGELFF	TGTGCCAGTAGTCCTAGCGGGAGTCTCACCGGGGAGCTGTTTTTT
15	TRBV10-3	NA	TRBJ2-2	NA	CAIRQDGTNTGELFF	TGTGCCATCAGACAGGACGGAACGAACACCGGGGAGCTGTTTTTT
16	TRBV18	NA	TRBJ2-6	NA	CASSPTGYSGANVLTF	TGTGCCAGCTCACCCACGGGTTACTCTGGGGCCAACGTCCTGACTTTC
17	TRBV11-2	TRBD1	TRBJ1-3	NA	CASSFRPRGQGGNTIYF	TGTGCCAGCAGCTTTCGGCCGAGGGGACAGGGCGGTAACACCATATATTTT
15	TRBV7-9	TRBD1	TRBJ2-1	NA	CASSRSGSGGDEQFF	TGTGCCAGCAGCAGAAGTGGATCAGGGGGCGATGAGCAGTTCTTC
14	TRBV5-4	TRBD1	TRBJ2-7	NA	CASSRQGASGEQYF	TGTGCCAGCAGCCGACAGGGCGCTTCGGGGGAGCAGTACTTC
18	TRBV30	NA	TRBJ2-7	NA	CAWSGPPPQTAGRHEQYF	TGTGCCTGGAGTGGACCCCCCCCTCAGACAGCTGGGCGACACGAGCAGTACTTC
14	TRBV19	NA	TRBJ1-4	once	CASSKAVTNEKLFF	TGTGCCAGTAGTAAAGCGGTAACTAATGAAAAACTGTTTTTT
19	TRBV5-1	TRBD2	TRBJ2-4	NA	CASSPWGGTSGSRADIQYF	TGCGCCAGCAGCCCGTGGGGGGGGACTAGCGGGAGTCGGGCGGACATTCAGTACTTC
15	TRBV4-1	TRBD2	TRBJ2-1	NA	CASSLGGPRYNEQFF	TGCGCCAGCAGCTTGGGAGGGCCAAGGTACAATGAGCAGTTCTTC
19	TRBV2	NA	TRBJ2-1	few	CASSLEVDLFRGSYNEQFF	TGTGCCAGCAGTCTGGAGGTCGACCTTTTTAGAGGCTCCTACAATGAGCAGTTCTTC
14	TRBV7-2	TRBD2	TRBJ2-7	NA	CASTLLAGAGEQYF	TGTGCCAGCACCCTACTAGCGGGAGCTGGAGAGCAGTACTTC
20	TRBV29-1	NA	TRBJ2-7	NA	CSVETPYGGIGHLPSYEQYF	TGCAGCGTTGAGACTCCGTATGGGGGGATCGGACACCTTCCCTCCTACGAGCAGTACTTC
16	TRBV2	TRBD2	TRBJ2-7	NA	CASSEFATSRSYEQYF	TGTGCCAGCAGTGAATTCGCGACTAGCAGATCCTACGAGCAGTACTTC
17	TRBV7-9	NA	TRBJ2-6	NA	CASSLETVISGANVLTF	TGTGCCAGCAGCTTAGAGACAGTTATCTCTGGGGCCAACGTCCTGACTTTC
17	TRBV11-1	TRBD2	TRBJ2-3	NA	CASSTGAPSGSTDTQYF	TGTGCCAGCAGCACCGGGGCTCCTAGCGGGAGCACAGATACGCAGTATTTT
18	TRBV4-1	NA	TRBJ1-5	once	CASSQDRDSTYSNQPQHF	TGCGCCAGCAGCCAGGACCGCGACAGCACATATAGCAATCAGCCCCAGCATTTT
16	TRBV11-2	NA	TRBJ1-1	NA	CASSLAGMQGGTEAFF	TGTGCCAGCAGCTTAGCGGGGATGCAGGGAGGTACTGAAGCTTTCTTT
13	TRBV7-3	NA	TRBJ2-2	few	CASSLEYTGELFF	TGTGCCAGCAGCCTCGAGTACACCGGGGAGCTGTTTTTT
14	TRBV5-1	TRBD1	TRBJ1-1	NA	CASSIGQGNTEAFF	TGCGCCAGCAGCATCGGACAGGGGAACACTGAAGCTTTCTTT
17	TRBV28	NA	TRBJ1-2	NA	CASSFVRGGAGVTGYTF	TGTGCCAGCAGTTTCGTGAGGGGGGGGGCAGGGGTAACGGGCTACACCTTC
15	TRBV7-9	TRBD2	TRBJ2-3	NA	CASSFFSGVTDTQYF	TGTGCCAGCAGCTTCTTTAGCGGGGTCACAGATACGCAGTATTTT
14	TRBV30	NA	TRBJ1-2	NA	CAWSARGGVRGYTF	TGTGCCTGGAGTGCTAGAGGGGGGGTCCGGGGCTACACCTTC
14	TRBV18	TRBD1	TRBJ2-7	NA	CASSDRVVSYEQYF	TGTGCCAGCTCCGACAGGGTGGTGTCCTACGAGCAGTACTTC
14	TRBV28	TRBD2	TRBJ2-1	NA	CASIQGGVYNEQFF	TGTGCCAGCATTCAGGGAGGGGTGTACAATGAGCAGTTCTTC
16	TRBV7-8	TRBD2	TRBJ2-1	NA	CASSPITGRALGEQFF	TGTGCCAGCAGCCCTATTACCGGGAGGGCCCTTGGTGAGCAGTTCTTC
16	TRBV19	TRBD2	TRBJ2-1	few	CASRETSGRALNEQFF	TGTGCCAGTAGAGAGACTAGCGGGAGGGCCCTGAATGAGCAGTTCTTC
14	TRBV2	TRBD1	TRBJ1-2	once	CASSSRQGNYGYTF	TGTGCCAGCAGTTCCCGACAGGGCAACTATGGCTACACCTTC
14	TRBV5-4	TRBD2	TRBJ2-5	NA	CASSPWTSGETQYF	TGTGCCAGCAGCCCATGGACTAGCGGGGAGACCCAGTACTTC
14	TRBV5-1	TRBD1	TRBJ1-1	NA	CASSVGTANTEAFF	TGCGCCAGCAGCGTTGGGACAGCAAACACTGAAGCTTTCTTT
16	TRBV10-3	TRBD1	TRBJ1-4	once	CAISDPQGAANEKLFF	TGTGCCATCAGTGATCCTCAGGGGGCGGCAAATGAAAAACTGTTTTTT
15	TRBV28	TRBD2	TRBJ2-5	NA	CASSLLAGARETQYF	TGTGCCAGCAGTTTACTGGCGGGAGCGAGAGAGACCCAGTACTTC
17	TRBV4-1	NA	TRBJ2-5	once	CASSQRLDAGYQETQYF	TGCGCCAGCAGCCAAAGACTAGACGCGGGGTACCAAGAGACCCAGTACTTC
15	TRBV10-1	TRBD2	TRBJ2-1	NA	CASSEMSGSSNEQFF	TGCGCCAGCAGTGAAATGAGCGGGAGTAGCAATGAGCAGTTCTTC
15	TRBV5-6	TRBD2	TRBJ2-5	NA	CASSGLAGTQETQYF	TGTGCCAGCAGCGGACTAGCGGGAACGCAAGAGACCCAGTACTTC
13	TRBV6-6	TRBD1	TRBJ2-7	NA	CASSPGQGGEQYF	TGTGCCAGCAGTCCCGGACAGGGGGGCGAGCAGTACTTC
14	TRBV19	TRBD1	TRBJ1-5	NA	CASIGQGAHQPQHF	TGTGCCAGTATAGGACAGGGGGCCCATCAGCCCCAGCATTTT
14	TRBV28	TRBD1	TRBJ1-2	NA	CASGETGKANGYTF	TGTGCCAGCGGAGAGACAGGGAAGGCGAATGGCTACACCTTC
15	TRBV2	NA	TRBJ1-5	NA	CASSVRAGSNQPQHF	TGTGCCAGCAGTGTCAGGGCTGGTAGCAATCAGCCCCAGCATTTT
14	TRBV28	TRBD1	TRBJ1-4	NA	CASSGGTGGEKLFF	TGTGCCAGCAGTGGTGGGACAGGGGGTGAAAAACTGTTTTTT
19	TRBV27	NA	TRBJ1-4	NA	CASSLSSGRKLATNEKLFF	TGTGCCAGCAGTTTATCCTCAGGTCGAAAGCTTGCAACTAATGAAAAACTGTTTTTT
14	TRBV28	TRBD1	TRBJ1-3	NA	CASRRTGVGNTIYF	TGTGCCAGCAGACGGACAGGGGTTGGAAACACCATATATTTT
16	TRBV30	TRBD2	TRBJ2-3	NA	CAWSVLRASGKNTQYF	TGTGCCTGGAGTGTACTCAGGGCTAGCGGGAAAAATACGCAGTATTTT
15	TRBV5-1	NA	TRBJ2-7	once	CASSPRTEAFYEQYF	TGCGCCAGCAGCCCACGGACAGAAGCCTTCTACGAGCAGTACTTC
15	TRBV6-5	TRBD1	TRBJ1-4	NA	CASRPNRGVGEKLFF	TGTGCCAGCAGGCCAAACAGGGGAGTAGGAGAAAAACTGTTTTTT
17	TRBV4-1	NA	TRBJ2-3	NA	CASSQDGGGSSTDTQYF	TGCGCCAGCAGCCAAGATGGGGGGGGCTCTAGCACAGATACGCAGTATTTT
15	TRBV6-5	NA	TRBJ1-1	NA	CASSYRADGATEAFF	TGTGCCAGCAGTTACCGGGCAGATGGGGCCACTGAAGCTTTCTTT
13	TRBV5-6	NA	TRBJ2-7	NA	CASGAGATYEQYF	TGTGCCAGCGGGGCAGGGGCAACCTACGAGCAGTACTTC
14	TRBV29-1	NA	TRBJ1-1	once	CSVDSIHVNTEAFF	TGCAGCGTTGACAGTATACATGTGAACACTGAAGCTTTCTTT
15	TRBV2	NA	TRBJ1-2	NA	CASRPLIAGIYGYTF	TGTGCCAGCAGACCACTGATTGCAGGGATATATGGCTACACCTTC
13	TRBV6-5	TRBD1	TRBJ2-1	NA	CASSDRVYNEQFF	TGTGCCAGCAGTGACAGGGTTTACAATGAGCAGTTCTTC
14	TRBV29-1	TRBD2	TRBJ2-7	NA	CSAWGLAGSYEQYF	TGCAGCGCTTGGGGGCTAGCGGGGTCCTACGAGCAGTACTTC
13	TRBV7-9	NA	TRBJ1-1	NA	CASSRELNTEAFF	TGTGCCAGCAGCCGAGAGCTGAACACTGAAGCTTTCTTT
13	TRBV2	NA	TRBJ1-1	few	CASSTSINTEAFF	TGTGCCAGCAGCACCAGTATTAACACTGAAGCTTTCTTT